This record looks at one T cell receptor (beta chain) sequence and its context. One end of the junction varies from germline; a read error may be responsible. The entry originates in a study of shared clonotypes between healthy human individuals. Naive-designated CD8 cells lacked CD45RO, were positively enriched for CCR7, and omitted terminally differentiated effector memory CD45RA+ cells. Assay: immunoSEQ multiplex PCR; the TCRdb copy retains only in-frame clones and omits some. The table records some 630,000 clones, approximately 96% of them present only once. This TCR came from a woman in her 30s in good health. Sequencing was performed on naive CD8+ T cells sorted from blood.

This chain's CDR3 is CASSTASGESSDF. The CDR3 DNA is TGTGCCAGCAGCACGGCCTCCGGGGAGTCGAGCGACTTC. The chain links TRBV5-4 to TRBJ2-5, with D tentatively TRBD2 (5 bases). This CDR3 has 13 amino acids. Per germline, CDR1 SGHNT and CDR2 YYREEE (reference sequence).